Listed here are 16 T cell receptor beta chains from one sample, sequenced in a study of T cells after posttransplantation cyclophosphamide. The assay was immunoSEQ multiplex PCR, and TCRdb's table has in-frame clones only and misses some. This table holds 8,000 to 10,000 clones, roughly 98% found once. The material sequenced was naive CD8+ T cells sorted from PBMCs. The receptors were gathered from a man aged 50-60 years in good health, CMV-negative, and a related stem cell transplant donor.

The chain links TRBV29-1 to TRBJ2-1; 11 nucleotides line up with TRBD2. V was pared by 2 bases and J by 1 base, with 13 bases of the junction left unmatched. This CDR3 is built from 19 residues. Germline V gene sequence: CDR1 SQVTM, CDR2 ANQGSEA. This CDR3 is CSVESKGLAANLSYNEQFF. The CDR3 DNA sequence: TGCAGCGTTGAAAGTAAGGGACTAGCGGCTAATTTATCCTACAATGAGCAGTTCTTC.

The rearrangement joins TRBV15 to TRBJ1-2, with D hard to call. This CDR3 has 16 residues. V was clipped by 0 bases and J by 4 bases, with 15 bases between them. The V gene's germline CDR1 is LNHNV and CDR2 YYDKDF (reference sequence). CDR3 coding DNA: TGTGCCACCAGCAGAGATCGTCAGGTCCTAAGCTATGGCTACACCTTC. It translates to CATSRDRQVLSYGYTF.

This chain links TRBV9 with TRBJ1-2, with D maybe TRBD1 (5 bases). Deletions cut 3 bases from V and 4 bases from J, with 16 bases between. The V gene's germline CDR1 is SGDLS and CDR2 YYNGEE. The CDR3 is 15 residues long. CDR3 residues: CASSAPPGGPYGYTF. The CDR3 DNA reads TGTGCCAGCAGCGCGCCCCCCGGGGGACCCTATGGCTACACCTTC.

This sequence joins TRBV7-2 and TRBJ1-6, with D hard to call. CDR1 and CDR2 (germline): SGHTA, FQGNSA. The CDR3 sequence is 15 residues long. V lost 1 base to trimming and J lost 7 bases, with 11 bases between them. In DNA form, the CDR3 reads TGTGCCAGCAGCTTAGGAGGGTATCTAAATTCACCCCTCCACTTT. Its translation is CASSLGGYLNSPLHF. Together with reference TRBV7-2 and TRBJ1-6, the CDR3 gives the full variable domain: GAGVSQSPSNKVTEKGKDVELRCDPISGHTALYWYRQSLGQGLEFLIYFQGNSAPDKSGLPSDRFSAERTGGSVSTLTIQRTQQEDSAVYLCASSLGGYLNSPLHFGNGTRLTVT.

V usage is TRBV27 and J usage is TRBJ1-3; D uncertain. CDR1 is MNHEY, CDR2 SMNVEV, per germline (reference sequence). Deletions cut 2 bases from V and 8 bases from J, with 13 bases between. The CDR3 length is 14 residues. The CDR3 bases are TGTGCCAGCAGTTTACGGGGAGTCAGCGACACCATATATTTT. Residues: CASSLRGVSDTIYF.

The V gene is TRBV27, the J gene TRBJ2-7; 9 positions agree with TRBD2. V gave up 2 bases and J gave up 5 bases; unmatched junction bases: 7. The CDR3 runs to 15 residues. In germline, CDR1 is MNHEY, CDR2 SMNVEV (reference sequence). The CDR3 sequence is CASSLLRGREDEQYF. CDR3 coding DNA: TGTGCCAGCAGTTTACTTCGCGGGAGGGAAGACGAGCAGTACTTC.

V is TRBV5-4 and J is TRBJ2-3, with TRBD1 matching 11 bases. J lost 3 bases, V lost 3 bases, and 3 bases had no gene match. The CDR3 runs to 15 residues. Germline V gene lookup returns CDR1 SGHNT and CDR2 YYREEE (reference sequence). The CDR3 DNA sequence: TGTGCCAGCAGCTGGACAGGGGGCGGGACAGATACGCAGTATTTT. Translated, it gives CASSWTGGGTDTQYF. The full variable domain, its missing parts supplied by reference TRBV5-4 and TRBJ2-3, is ETGVTQSPTHLIKTRGQQVTLRCSSQSGHNTVSWYQQALGQGPQFIFQYYREEENGRGNFPPRFSGLQFPNYSSELNVNALELDDSALYLCASSWTGGGTDTQYFGPGTRLTVL.

The rearrangement joins TRBV6-5 to TRBJ1-1; D gene ambiguous. The CDR3 runs 12 residues. V was pared by 8 bases and J by 2 bases, with 9 bases between. Germline V gene data show CDR1 as MNHEY and CDR2 as SVGAGI. CDR3 bases: TGTGCCAGCCGAAGACACAACACTGAAGCTTTCTTT. Its protein product is CASRRHNTEAFF.

The chain combines TRBV11-2 with TRBJ2-7; D is possibly TRBD1 (6 bases). Germline CDR1 and CDR2: SGHAT and FQNNGV. V was pared by 4 bases and J by 2 bases, with 12 bases between. The CDR3 contains 14 residues. The chain's CDR3 is CASSWTVDPYEQYF. The CDR3 region has the DNA TGTGCCAGCAGCTGGACAGTTGACCCCTACGAGCAGTACTTC. Using reference TRBV11-2 and TRBJ2-7 for the parts outside the CDR3, the full variable domain is EAGVAQSPRYKIIEKRQSVAFWCNPISGHATLYWYQQILGQGPKLLIQFQNNGVVDDSQLPKDRFSAERLKGVDSTLKIQPAKLEDSAVYLCASSWTVDPYEQYFGPGTRLTVT.

V gene TRBV9 combines with J gene TRBJ2-7, with 9 bases lining up with TRBD2. Germline lookup yields CDR1 SGDLS and CDR2 YYNGEE. The junction had 6 bases not matched to a gene; V was cut back by 4 bases and J by 1 base. The CDR3 is made up of 15 amino acids. The CDR3 loop reads CASSNLAGSSYEQYF. DNA of the CDR3: TGTGCCAGCAGCAACCTAGCGGGATCTTCCTACGAGCAGTACTTC.

This rearrangement joins TRBV5-3 to TRBJ1-2; 7 nucleotides match TRBD1. TRBV5-3 is recorded as an ORF, its role being uncertain. The CDR3 loop spans 18 amino acids. Trimming cost V 3 bases and J 0 bases; bases outside gene matches: 14. The CDR3 DNA is TGTGCCAGAAGCTCGAGGCCCGGGACAGAAACGACTAACTATGGCTACACCTTC. Encoded protein: CARSSRPGTETTNYGYTF.

The chain links TRBV10-3 to TRBJ2-3, with unresolved D. The germline V gene encodes CDR1 ENHRY and CDR2 SYGVKD. The CDR3 contains 16 residues. Between the trimmed V and J ends, which lost 0 bases and 0 bases, there was a span of 10 bases. The DNA of the CDR3 is TGTGCCATCAGTGAGTCGAACGCACAAAGCACAGATACGCAGTATTTT. Protein product: CAISESNAQSTDTQYF.

The chain is built from TRBV9 and TRBJ1-1; 7 nucleotides agree with TRBD1. The CDR3 is made up of 16 amino acids. V lost 3 bases and J lost 1; bases outside the gene matches: 9. Germline assignment: CDR1 SGDLS and CDR2 YYNGEE. In nucleotides, the CDR3 is TGTGCCAGCAGCGACGGACAGGAACCTTGGAACACTGAAGCTTTCTTT. As protein: CASSDGQEPWNTEAFF.

The chain links TRBV18 to TRBJ2-2, with D possibly TRBD1 on 5 matching bases. The germline gives CDR1 KGHSH, CDR2 LQKENI. V was pared by 0 bases and J by 2 bases, with 10 bases between. This CDR3 is 16 amino acids long. CDR3: CASSPPATANTGELFF. As DNA, the CDR3 is TGTGCCAGCTCACCACCGGCGACAGCCAACACCGGGGAGCTGTTTTTT.

The V call is TRBV7-9, the J call TRBJ2-1; perhaps TRBD2 as D (6 bases). Germline CDR1 reads SEHNR; CDR2 reads FQNEAQ (reference sequence). Trimming took off 4 bases at V and 8 bases at J, with 15 bases between the two ends. The CDR3 covers 14 residues. As DNA, the CDR3 is TGTGCCAGCAGCTCGTCAACCGGGAGCGATGAGCAGTTCTTC. Residues: CASSSSTGSDEQFF. Full variable domain (rest looked up from reference TRBV7-9 and TRBJ2-1): DTGVSQNPRHKITKRGQNVTFRCDPISEHNRLYWYRQTLGQGPEFLTYFQNEAQLEKSRLLSDRFSAERPKGSFSTLEIQRTEQGDSAMYLCASSSSTGSDEQFFGPGTRLTVL.

This clone was counted a single time. The J gene is TRBJ2-1, the V gene TRBV18; 11 bases agree with TRBD2. CDR1 and CDR2 (germline): KGHSH, LQKENI. CDR3 length: 15 amino acids. V lost 0 bases to trimming and J lost 6 bases; unmatched junction nucleotides: 1. The DNA for the CDR3 is TGTGCCAGCTCACCACCCCTAGCGGGGGGCAATGAGCAGTTCTTC. It codes for CASSPPLAGGNEQFF.